This T cell receptor (beta chain) was sequenced during a study of T cells in Graves' hyperthyroidism and ophthalmopathy. TCR beta CDR3 sequences were amplified from RNA transcripts. RT-PCR in the first round (using the HTBI primer set) targeted the TCR CDR3. TCRdb recomputed calls from the multiplex PCR reads with MiXCR, one row per CDR3 protein. Of under 65,000 distinct CDR3 sequences in the sample, about 57% were seen once. The authors took PBMCs from 7.5 to 10 ml fresh peripheral blood. CDR3 length: 17 amino acids. The V end lost 2 bases, the J end lost 3 bases, and 17 bases lay between the germline ends.

This chain uses TRBV12-3 or TRBV12-4 with TRBJ1-3; D is undetermined. The sequenced material came from blood. The receptor was isolated from a woman aged 60-75 years with Graves' ophthalmopathy. Written as DNA, the CDR3 is TGTGCCAGCAGTTTATTCAGCGGGAGGGATTTTGGAAACACCATATATTTT. Amino acid sequence: CASSLFSGRDFGNTIYF.